This passage covers 20 T cell receptor beta chains from one sample sequenced in a study of T-cell memory formation after mild COVID-19. TCRdb re-analysed the 5' RACE reads in MiXCR, keeping a single row per CDR3 protein. The data show 550,000 to 600,000 distinct CDR3 sequences, about 22% seen once. The sequencing sample was made of PBMCs or a T cell subset sorted from them (not recorded which). The receptor set was obtained from an adult woman who had mild COVID-19 (a few samples of this study predate the infection). Cell type and time point are not known.

The chain carries TRBV20-1 and TRBJ2-7, with D unclear. Trimming cost V 1 base and J 5 bases, with 12 bases left between them. CDR1 DFQATT and CDR2 SNEGSKA come from the germline V gene (reference sequence). This CDR3 has 13 amino acids. CDR3 amino acids: CSARASVNHEQYF. CDR3 sequence (DNA): TGCAGTGCTAGAGCCTCCGTGAACCACGAGCAGTACTTC.

The V call is TRBV7-9, the J call TRBJ2-1; TRBD1 aligns across 7 bases. Trimming took 4 bases from V and 2 from J; bases not matched to a gene: 5. CDR3 size: 15 residues. Germline values: CDR1 SEHNR, CDR2 FQNEAQ (reference sequence). In nucleotides, the CDR3 is TGTGCCAGCAGCTCTACAGGGGACGCCTACAATGAGCAGTTCTTC. Protein product: CASSSTGDAYNEQFF.

This clonotype was counted only a few times. This rearrangement joins TRBV19 to TRBJ2-7; D gene ambiguous. Germline assignment: CDR1 LNHDA and CDR2 SQIVND (reference sequence). Trimming cost V 3 bases and J 7 bases, with 13 bases left between them. The CDR3 has 13 residues. Here the CDR3 DNA reads TGTGCCAGTAGTATCGTTATTATGGGGGAGCAGTACTTC. Amino acids: CASSIVIMGEQYF.

The chain carries TRBV6-5 and TRBJ1-1; D is perhaps TRBD1 (5 bases). The CDR3 has 15 residues. Between the trimmed V and J ends, which lost 8 bases and 5 bases, there was a span of 21 bases. The germline gives CDR1 MNHEY, CDR2 SVGAGI. CDR3 sequence (DNA): TGTGCCAGCCGCCGCGCAAGCCAGGGTAGGACTGAAGCTTTCTTT. Its protein is CASRRASQGRTEAFF.

This clonotype was seen more than once but under ten times. The gene calls are TRBV9 and TRBJ2-3; 7 bases are shared with TRBD1. The CDR3 contains 18 residues. Trimming removed 1 base from V and 0 bases from J; junction bases left unmatched: 11. Germline CDR1 reads SGDLS; CDR2 reads YYNGEE. In DNA, the CDR3 is TGTGCCAGCAGCGTATCAGGGGGAAAATTACCTAGCACAGATACGCAGTATTTT. Amino acids: CASSVSGGKLPSTDTQYF.

This chain uses TRBV19 with TRBJ2-1, with TRBD2 matching 11 bases. The ends lost 7 bases at V and 8 bases at J; junction bases unmatched: 7. The CDR3 contains 14 residues. The germline gives CDR1 LNHDA, CDR2 SQIVND (reference sequence). Written as DNA, the CDR3 is TGTGCCAGTACCCCACTAGCGGGAGCCCATGAGCAGTTCTTC. This translates into CASTPLAGAHEQFF.

This CDR3 is CSARARLGGYGYTF. Here the CDR3 DNA reads TGCAGTGCTAGAGCCCGGCTGGGGGGCTATGGCTACACCTTC. The chain employs TRBV20-1 and TRBJ1-2; maybe TRBD1 (5 bases). This CDR3 has 14 residues. Germline V gene data show CDR1 as DFQATT and CDR2 as SNEGSKA (reference sequence). Trimming left V 1 base short and J 4 bases short, with 13 bases between.

The chain uses TRBV29-1 and TRBJ1-6, with D perhaps matching TRBD1 (6 bases). From germline, CDR1 is SQVTM and CDR2 ANQGSEA. The CDR3 has 13 amino acids. V was clipped by 4 bases and J by 5 bases, with 9 bases between them. The CDR3, as DNA: TGCAGCGTTGCGTGGACAGATAATTCACCCCTCCACTTT. It codes for CSVAWTDNSPLHF.

This chain links TRBV29-1 with TRBJ2-7; the match to TRBD1 covers 7 bases. This CDR3 has 14 residues. The trim removed 7 bases at V and 2 bases at J, leaving 11 bases unmatched. CDR1 and CDR2 from the germline V gene are SQVTM and ANQGSEA. CDR3 sequence (DNA): TGCAGCGGATCCTCCGGGACAGCCCCCTACGAGCAGTACTTC. It is translated as CSGSSGTAPYEQYF.

The chain combines TRBV11-1 with TRBJ2-6; D unclear. V lost 2 bases to trimming and J lost 4 bases, with 6 bases between them. This CDR3 spans 14 amino acids. Germline CDR1 and CDR2: SGHAT and FQDESV (reference sequence). The CDR3 loop reads CASSLMSGANVLTF. The CDR3 nucleotides read TGTGCCAGCAGCTTAATGTCGGGGGCCAACGTCCTGACTTTC.

The chain couples TRBV5-6 to TRBJ1-6, with D unresolved. Trimming left V 0 bases short and J 2 bases short, with 6 bases between. Germline lookup yields CDR1 SGHDT and CDR2 YYEEEE. The CDR3 has 15 amino acids. CDR3 in DNA: TGTGCCAGCAGCTTGGGGGCAGCCTATAATTCACCCCTCCACTTT. Its translation is CASSLGAAYNSPLHF.

This clonotype was found a few times. The V gene is TRBV24-1, the J gene TRBJ1-1; 8 nucleotides match TRBD1. V lost 9 bases, J lost 8 bases, and 10 bases stayed unmatched. CDR1 is KGHDR and CDR2 is SFDVKD in the germline V gene. The CDR3 extends over 13 amino acids. CDR3 residues: CATQSGTGFEAFF. CDR3 coding DNA: TGTGCCACCCAATCCGGGACAGGTTTCGAAGCTTTCTTT.

This clonotype has only one observation. The chain links TRBV14 to TRBJ2-1; D tentatively fits TRBD1 or TRBD2 (5 bases each). Per the germline V gene, CDR1 is SGHDN and CDR2 is FVKESK. The CDR3 is made up of 16 amino acids. Trimming left V 1 base short and J 1 base short, with 11 bases between. CDR3 amino acids: CASSQGGSGSYNEQFF. CDR3 coding DNA: TGTGCCAGCAGCCAAGGGGGGAGTGGGTCCTACAATGAGCAGTTCTTC.

The chain employs TRBV6-6 and TRBJ2-5; 9 nucleotides line up with TRBD2. This CDR3 is 15 amino acids long. Germline CDR1 reads MNHNY; CDR2 reads SVGAGI (reference sequence). Trimming took 6 bases from V and 5 from J; bases not matched to a gene: 10. The CDR3 is CASRRTLAGKETQYF. The DNA of the CDR3 is TGTGCCAGCAGGAGAACTCTAGCGGGGAAGGAGACCCAGTACTTC.

This clonotype was found a few times. The CDR3 spells CASSLSRDRHTDGYTF. Written as DNA, the CDR3 is TGTGCCAGCAGTTTATCCCGGGACAGGCACACCGATGGCTACACCTTC. The chain couples TRBV12-3 or TRBV12-4 to TRBJ1-2; 8 bases match TRBD1. The CDR3 runs to 16 residues. The junction had 11 bases not matched to a gene; V was cut back by 2 bases and J by 6 bases.

This clonotype has only one observation. J is TRBJ2-7 and V is TRBV5-1; unclear D gene. V was trimmed by 0 bases and J by 6 bases, leaving 13 bases between them. This CDR3 has 14 residues. In germline, CDR1 is SGHRS, CDR2 YFSETQ. The CDR3 reads CASSLEAHNGEQYF. DNA for the CDR3: TGCGCCAGCAGCTTGGAGGCCCACAATGGCGAGCAGTACTTC.

This clonotype was counted between two and nine times. The rearrangement links TRBV7-9 to TRBJ2-3; no clear D gene. Germline values: CDR1 SEHNR, CDR2 FQNEAQ (reference sequence). CDR3 length equals 14 residues. The V end lost 5 bases, the J end lost 9 bases, and 18 bases lay between the germline ends. The CDR3 nucleotides are TGTGCCAGCAGCCAAACCGGAATAGCAGGCACGCAGTATTTT. As protein: CASSQTGIAGTQYF. The variable domain in full, completed from reference TRBV7-9 and TRBJ2-3, reads DTGVSQNPRHKITKRGQNVTFRCDPISEHNRLYWYRQTLGQGPEFLTYFQNEAQLEKSRLLSDRFSAERPKGSFSTLEIQRTEQGDSAMYLCASSQTGIAGTQYFGPGTRLTVL.

This CDR3 is CATSEAGSGRTVEQYF. The CDR3 DNA follows: TGTGCCACCAGTGAAGCGGGTAGCGGGAGGACCGTCGAGCAGTACTTC. The chain is built from TRBV24-1 and TRBJ2-7; 10 bases agree with TRBD2. CDR1 KGHDR and CDR2 SFDVKD come from the germline V gene. There are 16 residues in the CDR3. V shed 4 bases, J shed 6 bases, and the junction held 11 bases outside the gene matches.

This chain links TRBV5-6 with TRBJ1-1; TRBD1 might be the D (5 bases). Germline-derived CDR1 and CDR2 are SGHDT and YYEEEE. V lost 4 bases and J 5 bases, leaving 15 bases between the germline ends. This CDR3 is built from 14 residues. This CDR3 is CASSRDPRVTEAFF. The DNA for the CDR3 is TGTGCCAGCAGCCGGGACCCAAGGGTAACTGAAGCTTTCTTT.

The gene calls are TRBV20-1 and TRBJ2-7, with D tentatively TRBD2 (6 bases). With 1 base removed from V and 5 bases from J, the gap between germline ends came to 21 bases. This CDR3 is 16 amino acids long. Germline V lookup: CDR1 DFQATT, CDR2 SNEGSKA (reference sequence). CDR3 bases: TGCAGTGCTAGAGGGACTCCACCGGGGGAGGAGGACGAGCAGTACTTC. This codes for CSARGTPPGEEDEQYF.